A selection of T cell receptor beta chains follows, all from one sample in a study of blood T cell repertoires in COVID-19. Clones were sequenced by immunoSEQ multiplex PCR, and TCRdb holds only the in-frame ones, with some missing. The sample records approximately 390,000 clones, approximately 87% being singletons. The sequenced sample consisted of peripheral blood. These receptors all come from a woman between 55 and 75 years old with COVID-19, enrolled during active disease. Both conserved end residues are part of each CDR3. D genes are given only for firm matches. Rows give clone size only sometimes, using once, few, many, or a class for an expanded clone.

NA | TRBD1 | TRBJ2-2 | TRBV4-1 | TGCGCCAGCAGCCTCGGACAGGGAGACACCGGGGAGCTGTTTTTT | CASSLGQGDTGELFF
NA | TRBD1 | TRBJ2-3 | TRBV5-4 | TGTGCCAGCAGCTTGGCCGACAGGGGGACCACAGATACGCAGTATTTT | CASSLADRGTTDTQYF
once | TRBD1 | TRBJ2-2 | TRBV7-9 | TGTGCCAGCAGCAGAGTGCAGGGGGCTGCCGGGGAGCTGTTTTTT | CASSRVQGAAGELFF
NA | TRBD1 | TRBJ1-5 | TRBV27 | TGTGCCAGCAGTTCTCTAGGGACAGCCCGGTGGCCGCCCCAGCATTTT | CASSSLGTARWPPQHF
NA | NA | TRBJ1-4 | TRBV4-2 | TGTGCCAGCAGCCCCCCAGCGGGGGCGCTAGATAATGAAAAACTGTTTTTT | CASSPPAGALDNEKLFF
NA | NA | TRBJ2-2 | TRBV9 | TGTGCCAGCAGCCCCTTTGGACAGCTTAACACCGGGGAGCTGTTTTTT | CASSPFGQLNTGELFF
NA | TRBD1 | TRBJ2-7 | TRBV7-3 | TGTGCCAGCAGCTTTTCAGGGGGCTACGAGCAGTACTTC | CASSFSGGYEQYF
NA | NA | TRBJ1-4 | TRBV19 | TGTGCCAGTAGTCTACAGGGACCAGGGAATGAAAAACTGTTTTTT | CASSLQGPGNEKLFF
NA | NA | TRBJ2-5 | TRBV5-4 | TGTGCCAGCAGCCCCCGGGGGGCGGGGGAAGAGACCCAGTACTTC | CASSPRGAGEETQYF
NA | NA | TRBJ2-7 | TRBV14 | TGTGCCAGCAGGCACGAGGGGGTTCAGCAGTACTTC | CASRHEGVQQYF
NA | NA | TRBJ1-2 | TRBV19 | TGTGCCAGTCAAGACTACAACTATGGCTACACCTTC | CASQDYNYGYTF
NA | TRBD1 | TRBJ1-2 | TRBV5-6 | TGTGCCAGCAGCTTAGGCTCGACAGGGGGAAACTATGGCTACACCTTC | CASSLGSTGGNYGYTF
NA | NA | TRBJ1-3 | TRBV30 | TGTGCCTGGAGTGCGGGAAGGTCTTCTGGAAACACCATATATTTT | CAWSAGRSSGNTIYF
NA | TRBD2 | TRBJ2-7 | TRBV28 | TGTGCCAGCAGTTCTCCCGGGACTAGCGGGGGGACCCGGGGCGAGCAGTACTTC | CASSSPGTSGGTRGEQYF
once | TRBD1 | TRBJ1-6 | TRBV28 | TGTGCCAGCAGGGGACAGGGGGTTACACCCCTCCACTTT | CASRGQGVTPLHF
NA | NA | TRBJ1-1 | TRBV5-1 | TGCGCCAGCAGCTTGCCAGCCCAAGGGAGGACTGAAGCTTTCTTT | CASSLPAQGRTEAFF
NA | TRBD2 | TRBJ2-3 | TRBV9 | TGTGCCAGCAGCGTTAGCGGGGGACGGGATACGCAGTATTTT | CASSVSGGRDTQYF
NA | NA | TRBJ1-6 | TRBV18 | TGTGCCAGCTCACCGGAGTTTACCAATTCACCCCTCCACTTT | CASSPEFTNSPLHF
NA | NA | TRBJ1-5 | TRBV27 | TGTGCCAGCAGTAAAGGGGTACAGCCCCAGCATTTT | CASSKGVQPQHF
NA | NA | TRBJ1-2 | TRBV6-5 | TGTGCCAGCAGTTATGTACAGAGCTATGGCTACACCTTC | CASSYVQSYGYTF
NA | TRBD2 | TRBJ2-2 | TRBV7-2 | TGTGCCAGCAGCACCCCTAGCGGGGTAGCCGGGGAGCTGTTTTTT | CASSTPSGVAGELFF
NA | NA | TRBJ1-5 | TRBV5-1 | TGCGCCAGCAGCTTGGCCCCGGGGGGGGGCCAGCCCCAGCATTTT | CASSLAPGGGQPQHF
NA | NA | TRBJ1-6 | TRBV5-4 | TGTGCCAGCAGCTTGGGGAGGGGCCGGAATTCACCCCTCCACTTT | CASSLGRGRNSPLHF
once | NA | TRBJ2-3 | TRBV3-1/TRBV3-2 | TGTGCCAGCAGCCAGAGGAGCACAGATACGCAGTATTTT | CASSQRSTDTQYF
NA | NA | TRBJ1-2 | TRBV27 | TGTGCCAGCAGTTCCAGGGGCTCTGGCTACACCTTC | CASSSRGSGYTF
NA | NA | TRBJ2-7 | TRBV6-5 | TGTGCCAGCAGCCTATTCGCCCAAGGGAGCGAGCAGTACTTC | CASSLFAQGSEQYF
NA | TRBD1 | TRBJ1-2 | TRBV5-1 | TGCGCCAGCAGCCCCCGACAGGGGGTGAGCTATGGCTACACCTTC | CASSPRQGVSYGYTF